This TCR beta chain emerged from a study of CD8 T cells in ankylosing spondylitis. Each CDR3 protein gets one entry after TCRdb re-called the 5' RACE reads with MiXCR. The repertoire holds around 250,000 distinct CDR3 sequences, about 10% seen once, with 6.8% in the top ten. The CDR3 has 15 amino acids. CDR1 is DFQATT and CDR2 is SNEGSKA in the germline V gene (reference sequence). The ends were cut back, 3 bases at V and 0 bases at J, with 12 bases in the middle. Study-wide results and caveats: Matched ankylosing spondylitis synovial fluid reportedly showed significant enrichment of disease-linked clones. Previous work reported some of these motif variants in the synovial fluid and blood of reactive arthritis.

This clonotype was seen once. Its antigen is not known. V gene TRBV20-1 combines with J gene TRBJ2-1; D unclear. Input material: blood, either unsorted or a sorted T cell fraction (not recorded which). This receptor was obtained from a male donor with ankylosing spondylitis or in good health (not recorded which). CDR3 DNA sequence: TGCAGTGCTAGGTCGCTTTCTTTCTCCTACAATGAGCAGTTCTTC. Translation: CSARSLSFSYNEQFF.